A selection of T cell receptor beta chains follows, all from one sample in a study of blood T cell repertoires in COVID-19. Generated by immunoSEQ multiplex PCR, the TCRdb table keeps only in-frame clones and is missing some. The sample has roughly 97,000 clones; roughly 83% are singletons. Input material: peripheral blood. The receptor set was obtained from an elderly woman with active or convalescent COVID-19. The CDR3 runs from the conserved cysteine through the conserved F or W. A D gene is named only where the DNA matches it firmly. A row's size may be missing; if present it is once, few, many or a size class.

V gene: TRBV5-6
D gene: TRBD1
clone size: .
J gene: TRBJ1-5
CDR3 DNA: TGTGCCAGCAGCGGAGGACAGGGTTGGGCCCAGCATTTT
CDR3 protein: CASSGGQGWAQHF

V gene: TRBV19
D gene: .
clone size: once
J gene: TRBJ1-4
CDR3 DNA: TGTGCCAGTAGTCCCGCGCGTCGCCTTGCAACTAATGAAAAACTGTTTTTT
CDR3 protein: CASSPARRLATNEKLFF

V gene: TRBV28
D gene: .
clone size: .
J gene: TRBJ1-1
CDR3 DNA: TGTGCCAGCAGCCCCCCGCGGGGGGCTCACACTGAAGCTTTCTTT
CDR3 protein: CASSPPRGAHTEAFF

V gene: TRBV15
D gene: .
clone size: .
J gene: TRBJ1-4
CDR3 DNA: TGTGCCACCAGTGAGGGTCCCAAGGGAAAACTGTTTTTT
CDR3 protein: CATSEGPKGKLFF

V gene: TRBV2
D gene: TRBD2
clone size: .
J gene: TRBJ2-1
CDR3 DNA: TGTGCCAGCAGTCCACTAGCGGGAGATAGGCTGTACAATGAGCAGTTCTTC
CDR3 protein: CASSPLAGDRLYNEQFF

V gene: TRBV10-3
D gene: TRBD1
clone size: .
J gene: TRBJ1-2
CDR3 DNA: TGTGCCATCAGTGCGGACAGGGGGCTGAATGGCTACACCTTC
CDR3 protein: CAISADRGLNGYTF

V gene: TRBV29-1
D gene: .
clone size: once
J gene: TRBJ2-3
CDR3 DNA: TGCAGCGTTGGGGCCTCAGGGATGTGGACAGATACGCAGTATTTT
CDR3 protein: CSVGASGMWTDTQYF

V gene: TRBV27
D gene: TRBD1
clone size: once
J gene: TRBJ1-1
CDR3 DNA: TGTGCCAGCAGTTTATACGGGACAGGGACGGGTGAAGCTTTCTTT
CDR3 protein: CASSLYGTGTGEAFF

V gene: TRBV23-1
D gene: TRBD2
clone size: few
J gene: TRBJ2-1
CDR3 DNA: TGCGCCAGCAGTCAAAAGGGTAGCGGGAATTACAATGAGCAGTTCTTC
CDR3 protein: CASSQKGSGNYNEQFF

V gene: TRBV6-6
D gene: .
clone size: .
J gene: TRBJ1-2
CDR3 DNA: TGTGCCAGCAGTCCTGGGGGAGGGGCTAGCTATGGCTACACCTTC
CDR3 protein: CASSPGGGASYGYTF

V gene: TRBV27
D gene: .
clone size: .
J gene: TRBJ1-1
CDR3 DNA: TGTGCCAGCAGTTATAATAGGGGCACTGAAGCTTTCTTT
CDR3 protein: CASSYNRGTEAFF

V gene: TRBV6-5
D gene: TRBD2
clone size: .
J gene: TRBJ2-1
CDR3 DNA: TGTGCCAGCAATGGGGGGGGATACAATGAGCAGTTCTTC
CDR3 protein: CASNGGGYNEQFF

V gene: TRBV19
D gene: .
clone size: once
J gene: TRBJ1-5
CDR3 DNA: TGTGCCAGTAGTATCGGGGGGGTACAGCCCCAGCATTTT
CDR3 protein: CASSIGGVQPQHF

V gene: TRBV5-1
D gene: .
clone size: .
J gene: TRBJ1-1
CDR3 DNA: TGCGCCAGCAGCTTGATTCGGGATACCGAAGCTTTCTTT
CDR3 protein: CASSLIRDTEAFF

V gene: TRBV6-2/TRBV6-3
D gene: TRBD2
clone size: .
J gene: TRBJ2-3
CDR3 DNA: TGTGCCAGCAGTTCGACTAGCGGGAGGCCAGATACGCAGTATTTT
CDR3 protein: CASSSTSGRPDTQYF

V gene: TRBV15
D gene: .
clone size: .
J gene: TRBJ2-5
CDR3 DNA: TGTGCCACCAGCAATCCAGGTCCCCAAGAGACCCAGTACTTC
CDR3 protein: CATSNPGPQETQYF

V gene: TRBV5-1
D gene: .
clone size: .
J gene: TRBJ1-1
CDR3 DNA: TGCGCCAGCAGCTTGGGGGCTCCGGACAGGAACACTGAAGCTTTCTTT
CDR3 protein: CASSLGAPDRNTEAFF

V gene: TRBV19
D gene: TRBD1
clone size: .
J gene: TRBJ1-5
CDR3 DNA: TGTGCCAGTAGTACCCAAATGACAGGGGCCAACTATCAGCCCCAGCATTTT
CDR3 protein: CASSTQMTGANYQPQHF

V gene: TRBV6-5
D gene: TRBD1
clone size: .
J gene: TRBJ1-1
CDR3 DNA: TGTGCCAGCAGTTTCACAGGGGCCACTGAAGCTTTCTTT
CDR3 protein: CASSFTGATEAFF

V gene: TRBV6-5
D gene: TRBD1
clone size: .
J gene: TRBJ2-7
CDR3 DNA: TGTGCCAGCAGCTCCGGGACAGGGGGATCCTACGAGCAGTACTTC
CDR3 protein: CASSSGTGGSYEQYF

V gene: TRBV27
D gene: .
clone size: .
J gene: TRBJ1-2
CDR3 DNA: TGTGCCAGCAGGGGACGGACAGCAAACTATGGCTACACCTTC
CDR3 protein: CASRGRTANYGYTF

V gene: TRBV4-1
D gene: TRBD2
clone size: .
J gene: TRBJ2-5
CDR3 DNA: TGCGCCAGCAGCCACCCCGCGCGGGGGAGCGGGAAAGAGACCCAGTACTTC
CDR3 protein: CASSHPARGSGKETQYF

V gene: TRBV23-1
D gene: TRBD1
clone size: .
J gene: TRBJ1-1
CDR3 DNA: TGCGCCAGCAGTCAAACGAAACGGGACAGGGGTACTGAAGCTTTCTTT
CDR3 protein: CASSQTKRDRGTEAFF

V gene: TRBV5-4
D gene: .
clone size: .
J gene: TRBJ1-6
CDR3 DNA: TGTGCCAGCACTGATCAGGGGAGCTCCTATAATTCACCCCTCCACTTT
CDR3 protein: CASTDQGSSYNSPLHF

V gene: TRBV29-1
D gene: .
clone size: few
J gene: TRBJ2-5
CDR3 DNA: TGCAGCGTTGTTGTAGGGAGAAAAGAGACCCAGTACTTC
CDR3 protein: CSVVVGRKETQYF

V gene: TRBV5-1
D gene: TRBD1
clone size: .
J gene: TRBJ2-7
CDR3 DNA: TGCGCCAGCAGCCCAGGACAGGTATACTCCTACGAGCAGTACTTC
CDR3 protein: CASSPGQVYSYEQYF

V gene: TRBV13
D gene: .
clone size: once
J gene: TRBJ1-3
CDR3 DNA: TGTGCCAGCAGCTTAATTCGTACAGGGAGAAACACCATATATTTT
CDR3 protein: CASSLIRTGRNTIYF

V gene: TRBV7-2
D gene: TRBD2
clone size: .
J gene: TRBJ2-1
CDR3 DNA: TGTGCCAGCAGGCGCCCTCTAGCGGGGGGGATCAATGAGCAGTTCTTC
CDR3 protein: CASRRPLAGGINEQFF

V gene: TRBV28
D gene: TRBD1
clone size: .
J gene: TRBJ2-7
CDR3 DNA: TGTGCAATGGGCCCCGGGACAGAACCCTACGAGCAGTACTTC
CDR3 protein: CAMGPGTEPYEQYF

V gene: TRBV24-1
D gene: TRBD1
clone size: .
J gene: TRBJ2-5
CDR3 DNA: TGTGCCACCAGTGGGACAGGGGGTTTCGGGGAGACCCAGTACTTC
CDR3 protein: CATSGTGGFGETQYF

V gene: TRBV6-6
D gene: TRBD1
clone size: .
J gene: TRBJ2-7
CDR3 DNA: TGTGCCAGCAGGGCCCCCGGGACAGGGATCTCCTACGAGCAGTACTTC
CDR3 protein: CASRAPGTGISYEQYF

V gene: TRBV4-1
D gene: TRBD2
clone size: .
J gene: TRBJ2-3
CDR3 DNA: TGCGCCAGCAGCCAAGAACCTATCGGACTAGCGGGGGGGTCAGATACGCAGTATTTT
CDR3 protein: CASSQEPIGLAGGSDTQYF

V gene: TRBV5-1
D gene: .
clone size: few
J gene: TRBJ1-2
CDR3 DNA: TGCGCCAGCAGGAAGGAGGGTGGCTACACCTTC
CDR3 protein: CASRKEGGYTF

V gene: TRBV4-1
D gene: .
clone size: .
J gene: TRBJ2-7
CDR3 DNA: TGCGCCAGCAGCCAAGATGCGGGATCGTCAAACTACGAGCAGTACTTC
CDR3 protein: CASSQDAGSSNYEQYF

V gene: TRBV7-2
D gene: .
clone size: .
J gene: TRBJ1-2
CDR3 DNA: TGTGCCAGCAGCAGCGGTGGGCGCGATAACGGCACTAACTATGGCTACACCTTC
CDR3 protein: CASSSGGRDNGTNYGYTF

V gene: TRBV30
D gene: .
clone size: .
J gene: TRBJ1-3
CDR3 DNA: TGTGCCTGGATGGCTCCGCTCTCTGGAAACACCATATATTTT
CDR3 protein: CAWMAPLSGNTIYF

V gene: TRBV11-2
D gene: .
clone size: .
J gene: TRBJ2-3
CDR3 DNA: TGTGCCAGCAGCCCCCGCCAACCGGGAGATACGCAGTATTTT
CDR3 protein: CASSPRQPGDTQYF

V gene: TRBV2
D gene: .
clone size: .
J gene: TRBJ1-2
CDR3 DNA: TGTGCCAGCAGCCCAACCCAGGGGAAAGCCTATGGCTACACCTTC
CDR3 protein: CASSPTQGKAYGYTF